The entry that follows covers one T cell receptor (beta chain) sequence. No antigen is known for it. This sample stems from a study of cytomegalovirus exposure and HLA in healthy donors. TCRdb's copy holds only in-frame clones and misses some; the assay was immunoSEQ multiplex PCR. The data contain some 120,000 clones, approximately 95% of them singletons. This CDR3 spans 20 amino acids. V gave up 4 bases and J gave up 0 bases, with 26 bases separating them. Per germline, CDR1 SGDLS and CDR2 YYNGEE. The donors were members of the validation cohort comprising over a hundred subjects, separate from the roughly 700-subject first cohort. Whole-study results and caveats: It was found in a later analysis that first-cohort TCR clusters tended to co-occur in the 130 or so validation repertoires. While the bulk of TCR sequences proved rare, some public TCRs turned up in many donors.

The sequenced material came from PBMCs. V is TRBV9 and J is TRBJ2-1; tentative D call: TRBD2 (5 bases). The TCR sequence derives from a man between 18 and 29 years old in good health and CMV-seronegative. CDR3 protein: CASSPRSSASLFGSYNEQFF. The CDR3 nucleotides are TGTGCCAGCAGCCCCCGTAGTAGCGCGTCCCTTTTTGGCTCCTACAATGAGCAGTTCTTC.